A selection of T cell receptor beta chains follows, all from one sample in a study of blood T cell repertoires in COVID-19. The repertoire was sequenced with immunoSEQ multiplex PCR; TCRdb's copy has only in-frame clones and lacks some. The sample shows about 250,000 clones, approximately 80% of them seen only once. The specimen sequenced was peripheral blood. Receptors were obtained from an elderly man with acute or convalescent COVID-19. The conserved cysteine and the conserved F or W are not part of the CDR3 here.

CDR3aa: ASSLSGYEQY
j_gene: TRBJ2-7
v_gene: TRBV7-9

CDR3aa: ASSLGGGPYNEQF
j_gene: TRBJ2-1
v_gene: TRBV7-7

CDR3aa: ASSEYRDNSPLH
j_gene: TRBJ1-6
v_gene: TRBV10-1

CDR3aa: ASSSGVNTEAF
j_gene: TRBJ1-1
v_gene: TRBV7-2

CDR3aa: ASSPLGQGISYEQY
j_gene: TRBJ2-7
v_gene: TRBV6-6

CDR3aa: ASSPSGTYEQY
j_gene: TRBJ2-7
v_gene: TRBV5-1

CDR3aa: ASSSAGQGIETQY
j_gene: TRBJ2-5
v_gene: TRBV7-9

CDR3aa: ASCAGQPFSGANVLT
j_gene: TRBJ2-6
v_gene: TRBV10-2

CDR3aa: ASSGLQGYQPQH
j_gene: TRBJ1-5
v_gene: TRBV19

CDR3aa: ASSPQRSYNEQF
j_gene: TRBJ2-1
v_gene: TRBV7-8

CDR3aa: ASSPQSSYNEQF
j_gene: TRBJ2-1
v_gene: TRBV18

CDR3aa: ASGSSGQSSYNEQF
j_gene: TRBJ2-1
v_gene: TRBV12-5

CDR3aa: ASSIVGGDYGYT
j_gene: TRBJ1-2
v_gene: TRBV6-5

CDR3aa: ASSYQGAVDTQY
j_gene: TRBJ2-3
v_gene: TRBV5-1

CDR3aa: ASSSGTDLNEQF
j_gene: TRBJ2-1
v_gene: TRBV5-1

CDR3aa: ASSGGTGPGNTIY
j_gene: TRBJ1-3
v_gene: TRBV18

CDR3aa: ASSLAQNYGYT
j_gene: TRBJ1-2
v_gene: TRBV12-3/TRBV12-4

CDR3aa: ASSPPGQMANEKLF
j_gene: TRBJ1-4
v_gene: TRBV4-2

CDR3aa: ASTPGLAGVGELF
j_gene: TRBJ2-2
v_gene: TRBV9

CDR3aa: ASSLRGGTDTQY
j_gene: TRBJ2-3
v_gene: TRBV28

CDR3aa: ASSVGDRGTYEQY
j_gene: TRBJ2-7
v_gene: TRBV9

CDR3aa: ASSFYGGNTEAF
j_gene: TRBJ1-1
v_gene: TRBV5-1

CDR3aa: ASRPGGSSYNSPLH
j_gene: TRBJ1-6
v_gene: TRBV5-8

CDR3aa: ASSPSTGANYEQY
j_gene: TRBJ2-7
v_gene: TRBV3-1/TRBV3-2

CDR3aa: ACQPRDRSYNEQF
j_gene: TRBJ2-1
v_gene: TRBV30

CDR3aa: ASSLTRQSPYGYT
j_gene: TRBJ1-2
v_gene: TRBV5-1

CDR3aa: ASSLYQGLRNTIY
j_gene: TRBJ1-3
v_gene: TRBV5-6

CDR3aa: ASSPGQGGYEQY
j_gene: TRBJ2-7
v_gene: TRBV3-1/TRBV3-2

CDR3aa: ASSQDVWTSGNTYEQY
j_gene: TRBJ2-7
v_gene: TRBV4-2

CDR3aa: ASSLSRGRDQPQH
j_gene: TRBJ1-5
v_gene: TRBV27

CDR3aa: ASSVWSGASYEQY
j_gene: TRBJ2-7
v_gene: TRBV25-1

CDR3aa: ASSSGRQGYSNQPQH
j_gene: TRBJ1-5
v_gene: TRBV5-6

CDR3aa: ASTATATDTQY
j_gene: TRBJ2-3
v_gene: TRBV5-1

CDR3aa: ASSLALGQGTDTQY
j_gene: TRBJ2-3
v_gene: TRBV5-6

CDR3aa: ASSLSTGDSGGYT
j_gene: TRBJ1-2
v_gene: TRBV4-1

CDR3aa: ASSLSGTGINEKLF
j_gene: TRBJ1-4
v_gene: TRBV27

CDR3aa: ASSLDKARGQY
j_gene: TRBJ2-7
v_gene: TRBV11-2

CDR3aa: ASSQAQGYTYEQY
j_gene: TRBJ2-7
v_gene: TRBV4-1

CDR3aa: ASSLRSPRAYSYGYT
j_gene: TRBJ1-2
v_gene: TRBV19

CDR3aa: ASSLAGRYEQY
j_gene: TRBJ2-7
v_gene: TRBV5-1

CDR3aa: ATSRDLQGADGYT
j_gene: TRBJ1-2
v_gene: TRBV15

CDR3aa: ASTTLGGRTDTQY
j_gene: TRBJ2-3
v_gene: TRBV9

CDR3aa: ATRGSTGNYGYT
j_gene: TRBJ1-2
v_gene: TRBV24-1

CDR3aa: ASSPDRNYGYT
j_gene: TRBJ1-2
v_gene: TRBV18

CDR3aa: ASRQPGVITGELF
j_gene: TRBJ2-2
v_gene: TRBV6-5

CDR3aa: SVVGQGYEQY
j_gene: TRBJ2-7
v_gene: TRBV29-1

CDR3aa: ASSPRQGLGGYT
j_gene: TRBJ1-2
v_gene: TRBV7-2

CDR3aa: ASRINYFYEQY
j_gene: TRBJ2-7
v_gene: TRBV21-1

CDR3aa: ASSPPYIPGDYGYT
j_gene: TRBJ1-2
v_gene: TRBV6-4

CDR3aa: ASSPRGTGPLSSSYNEQF
j_gene: TRBJ2-1
v_gene: TRBV18

CDR3aa: ASSLDGGSGRINEQF
j_gene: TRBJ2-1
v_gene: TRBV7-2

CDR3aa: ASSLQGTTDTQY
j_gene: TRBJ2-3
v_gene: TRBV5-5

CDR3aa: ASSGLAGGGDTQY
j_gene: TRBJ2-3
v_gene: TRBV6-4

CDR3aa: ASSIPGQGTYEQY
j_gene: TRBJ2-7
v_gene: TRBV19

CDR3aa: ASSQTSGGSYEQY
j_gene: TRBJ2-7
v_gene: TRBV18